Below, one T cell receptor (beta chain) is given with its context. Its antigen is as yet unknown. The entry originates in a study of T cell responses to AZD1222 COVID-19 vaccine. Whole-study results and caveats: When two AZD1222 doses had been given, Spike-specific TCR breadth and depth rose. Donors were chiefly white British, with a greater number of females, and clonal diversity was perhaps underestimated. Among those given AZD1222, only 5 to 7 were seropositive at baseline.

Germline V gene lookup returns CDR1 MNHEY and CDR2 SMNVEV (reference sequence). The CDR3 spans 14 residues. V lost 1 base and J lost 2, with 8 bases in between. Sequencing used immunoSEQ multiplex PCR; TCRdb keeps in-frame clones, though not all of them. The repertoire has around 200,000 clones, 90% to 95% of them found once; the top ten carry 1.6%. V usage is TRBV27 and J usage is TRBJ2-5; D is ambiguous. This sequence was found in an adult who received the AZD1222 COVID-19 vaccine. Sequences were derived from peripheral blood, sampled 28 days after the second AZD1222 dose. CDR3 amino acids: CASSLLGKQETQYF. The CDR3 bases are TGTGCCAGCAGTTTATTGGGGAAACAAGAGACCCAGTACTTC.